Below are 9 T cell receptor beta chains sequenced from a single sample in a study of beta chain features in type 1 diabetes. The study's findings and limits: Type 1 diabetes patients showed a moderate but significant shortening of TCRB CDR3s in all four CD4+ subsets.

These receptors have no known antigen. The investigators reverse transcribed all of the isolated RNA, so they sequenced expressed TCRB transcripts. The protocol was immunoSEQ multiplex PCR, while the TCRdb copy is restricted to in-frame clones and leaves out a portion. The table lists around 50,000 clones, 35% to 55% of them singletons. Specimen: stem cell memory CD4+ T cells from blood. The origin of the receptors is a young man with type 1 diabetes.

This clone appeared a few times. The chain joins TRBV5-4 to TRBJ1-2, with TRBD1 identical over 7 bases. The CDR3 is 13 residues long. V shed 5 bases and J 4 bases; nucleotides not matched to a gene: 5. The germline gives CDR1 SGHNT, CDR2 YYREEE (reference sequence). The CDR3 DNA follows: TGTGCCAGCAGACGAGGGGGCGCCTATGGCTACACCTTC. Translated: CASRRGGAYGYTF. The entire variable domain, with the rest obtained from reference TRBV5-4 and TRBJ1-2, is as follows: ETGVTQSPTHLIKTRGQQVTLRCSSQSGHNTVSWYQQALGQGPQFIFQYYREEENGRGNFPPRFSGLQFPNYSSELNVNALELDDSALYLCASRRGGAYGYTFGSGTRLTVV.

This clone was picked up a small number of times. The chain couples TRBV5-6 to TRBJ2-1; 7 nucleotides match TRBD2. The CDR3 consists of 16 residues. Germline V gene data show CDR1 as SGHDT and CDR2 as YYEEEE. V dropped 1 base and J dropped 0; count of bases not matched to a gene: 4. The chain's CDR3 is CASSLLLAASYNEQFF. The CDR3 DNA is TGTGCCAGCAGCTTGTTGCTAGCGGCCTCCTACAATGAGCAGTTCTTC.

This clone has more than one count but fewer than ten. The chain joins TRBV27 to TRBJ2-1, with D perhaps matching TRBD2 (7 bases). The CDR3 has 12 amino acids. The germline V and J ends were trimmed by 3 bases and 8 bases, with 8 bases remaining between them. CDR1 and CDR2 (germline): MNHEY, SMNVEV (reference sequence). The CDR3 loop is CASSLRGHEQFF. CDR3 nucleotides: TGTGCCAGCAGTTTGCGGGGGCATGAGCAGTTCTTC.

The gene calls are TRBV13 and TRBJ2-4; 8 bases line up with TRBD2. V trimming: 3 bases; J trimming: 4 bases; junction bases outside the gene matches: 8. CDR1 is PRHDT and CDR2 is FYEKMQ in the germline V gene (reference sequence). The CDR3 loop spans 16 amino acids. CDR3 nucleotides: TGTGCCAGCAGCTTGACTAGCGTAGGGGAAAAAAACATTCAGTACTTC. This translates into CASSLTSVGEKNIQYF.

V and J are TRBV6-4 and TRBJ1-1; possibly TRBD1 for D (5 bases). The CDR3 has 13 residues. Germline-derived CDR1 and CDR2 are MRHNA and SNTAGT. V was pared by 8 bases and J by 1 base, with 11 bases between. In DNA form, the CDR3 reads TGTGCCAGCGCAACGACAGAGAACACTGAAGCTTTCTTT. This translates into CASATTENTEAFF.

Points on this clone: The sample has other DNA sequences that encode this CDR3 too. The rearrangement uses TRBV5-6 and TRBJ2-5; the D is unclear. Trimming stripped 2 bases from V and 4 bases from J, with 3 bases between. This CDR3 is 11 amino acids long. Per the germline V gene, CDR1 is SGHDT and CDR2 is YYEEEE. CDR3 sequence: CASSFRETQYF. In DNA, the CDR3 is TGTGCCAGCAGCTTTCGAGAGACCCAGTACTTC.

This chain uses TRBV25-1 with TRBJ2-2; D unresolved. V lost 1 base to trimming and J lost 13 bases, with 13 bases between them. The germline V gene encodes CDR1 MGHDK and CDR2 SYGVNS. This CDR3 region has 13 residues. In DNA form, the CDR3 reads TGTGCCAGCAGTGAATGGGCTTCAGTGGGGCTGTTTTTT. Protein: CASSEWASVGLFF. Complete variable domain (other parts from reference TRBV25-1 and TRBJ2-2): EADIYQTPRYLVIGTGKKITLECSQTMGHDKMYWYQQDPGMELHLIHYSYGVNSTEKGDLSSESTVSRIRTEHFPLTLESARPSHTSQYLCASSEWASVGLFFGEGSRLTVL.

CDR3 sequence reads: CASIQDSGNEQFF. The DNA of the CDR3 is TGTGCCAGCATCCAGGACAGTGGGAATGAGCAGTTCTTC. The V gene is TRBV2, the J gene TRBJ2-1; a weak D match, TRBD1 (6 bases). The germline gives CDR1 SNHLY, CDR2 FYNNEI. The CDR3 loop spans 13 amino acids. V was shortened by 7 bases and J by 7 bases, with 14 bases between the two germline ends.

The chain carries TRBV7-2 and TRBJ2-7; D might be TRBD2 (6 bases). V shed 5 bases and J shed 3 bases, with 8 bases lying between them. The V gene's germline CDR1 is SGHTA and CDR2 FQGNSA. CDR3 length: 12 residues. CDR3: CASSPGLYEQYF. CDR3 nucleotides: TGTGCCAGCAGCCCGGGACTCTACGAGCAGTACTTC.